This TCR beta chain was retrieved from a study of cytotoxic CD8 clonotypes in ibrutinib-treated CLL. Study-level background: The patient breakdown showed fewer than 12 relapsed/refractory and roughly 14 treatment-naive cases, with under 18 IGHV unmutated. Median treatment time before response sampling was over ten months, range 6 to 36.

Regarding this clone: As yet, its antigen is unknown.

Targeted sequencing depth ranged from 1 in 200,000 to 1 in 1 million T cells. Only in-frame clones appear in the TCRdb table, and some are missing; sequencing was by immunoSEQ multiplex PCR. The table lists tens of thousands of clones, under 70% of them singletons, with about 5.7% in the top ten. Findings and limits, study-wide: At ibrutinib response, clonality increased, and at progression it declined back toward baseline.

Germline-derived CDR1 and CDR2 are ENHRY and SYGVKD. V lost 2 bases, J lost 9 bases, and 7 bases lay in between. The CDR3 runs 11 residues. V gene TRBV10-3 combines with J gene TRBJ1-1, with D perhaps TRBD1 (5 bases). This receptor was obtained from a human donor with chronic lymphocytic leukemia. Material: PBMCs, obtained after 12 months of ibrutinib treatment. CDR3 sequence reads: CAISEGGQAFF. CDR3 DNA sequence: TGTGCCATCAGTGAGGGGGGTCAAGCTTTCTTT.